This T cell receptor (beta chain) was recorded in a study of shared clonotypes between healthy human individuals. The CDR3 consists of 14 residues. V lost 6 bases to trimming and J lost 8 bases; unmatched junction nucleotides: 5. CDR1 MNHEY and CDR2 SVGAGI come from the germline V gene. Sequenced by immunoSEQ multiplex PCR; TCRdb stores in-frame clones only, minus some. Found here are over 2 million clones, roughly 94% of them singletons; the top ten hold more than 0.1%. Sequenced material: naive CD4+ T cells sorted from blood. Indicated subset: CD45RA+ positively selected. The sequence came from a man younger than 35 in good health. The rearrangement joins TRBV6-5 to TRBJ1-4; 11 nucleotides align to TRBD1. In DNA, the CDR3 is TGTGCCAGCAGAGGACAGGGGGCAGGAGAAAAACTGTTTTTT. Translation gives CASRGQGAGEKLFF.